Below are 7 T cell receptor beta chains sequenced from a single sample in a study of T cell changes during pregnancy in multiple sclerosis. Clones were sequenced by immunoSEQ multiplex PCR, and TCRdb holds only the in-frame ones, with some missing. The data hold tens of thousands of clones, with around 90% observed a single time. This specimen was peripheral blood, taken in the first trimester of pregnancy. These receptors were taken from a female donor in good health, enrolled as a control in a pregnancy study.

This clone has just one count. The chain is built from TRBV5-1 and TRBJ2-7, with 10 positions matching TRBD2. In germline, CDR1 is SGHRS, CDR2 YFSETQ. V shed 3 bases, J shed 4 bases, and the junction held 10 bases outside the gene matches. This CDR3 has 16 residues. The CDR3 DNA reads as TGCGCCAGCAGCTCCGGGGCTAGCGGGAGTTCTTACGAGCAGTACTTC. It specifies CASSSGASGSSYEQYF. The variable domain in full, completed from reference TRBV5-1 and TRBJ2-7, reads KAGVTQTPRYLIKTRGQQVTLSCSPISGHRSVSWYQQTPGQGLQFLFEYFSETQRNKGNFPGRFSGRQFSNSRSEMNVSTLELGDSALYLCASSSGASGSSYEQYFGPGTRLTVT.

This clone was detected only once. The V call is TRBV19, the J call TRBJ1-1, with 9 bases aligning to TRBD1. The CDR3 consists of 13 residues. With 5 bases clipped from V and 4 bases from J, the junction kept 2 bases outside the gene matches. The germline CDR1 and CDR2 sequences are LNHDA and SQIVND (reference sequence). The CDR3 here is CASSSTGGTEAFF. The CDR3 nucleotides are TGTGCCAGTAGTTCGACAGGGGGCACTGAAGCTTTCTTT.

The chain joins TRBV7-9 to TRBJ2-2, with D tentatively TRBD1 (6 bases). Trimming removed 6 bases at V and 5 bases at J, with 25 bases between. Germline V gene sequence: CDR1 SEHNR, CDR2 FQNEAQ (reference sequence). CDR3 length: 18 residues. The CDR3 sequence: CASRDTGHLKSGTGELFF. The CDR3 DNA follows: TGTGCCAGCAGAGACACGGGACATCTAAAATCAGGGACCGGGGAGCTGTTTTTT.

This clone occurred once. CDR3 coding DNA: TGCGCCAGCAGCCAAGACCGGTATGAGCAGTACTTC. Translation: CASSQDRYEQYF. The chain uses TRBV4-3 and TRBJ2-7; D is unclear. V was pared by 0 bases and J by 7 bases, with 7 bases between. The CDR3 is made up of 12 amino acids. Germline-derived CDR1 and CDR2 are LGHNA and YSLEER.

A few counts support this clone. V is TRBV30 and J is TRBJ2-2; maybe TRBD1 (6 bases). Trimming shortened V by 8 bases and J by 3 bases, and 13 bases separated the two germline ends. This CDR3 is built from 13 residues. Germline V lookup: CDR1 GTSNPN, CDR2 SVGIG (reference sequence). CDR3 coding DNA: TGTGCCCCCCAACAGGGAGACACCGGGGAGCTGTTTTTT. As protein: CAPQQGDTGELFF.

This rearrangement joins TRBV2 to TRBJ2-3; no definite D call. V lost 6 bases and J lost 0, with 4 bases in between. Germline V gives CDR1 SNHLY, CDR2 FYNNEI. The CDR3 extends over 12 amino acids. This CDR3 reads CASSTSTDTQYF. CDR3 coding DNA: TGTGCCAGCAGCACTAGCACAGATACGCAGTATTTT.

V and J are TRBV6-5 and TRBJ2-5; TRBD2 aligns across 14 bases. CDR1 and CDR2 (germline): MNHEY, SVGAGI. The CDR3 is 16 amino acids. V shed 4 bases, J shed 4 bases, and the junction held 5 bases outside the gene matches. This CDR3 reads CASSSGTSGSGETQYF. CDR3 in DNA: TGTGCCAGCAGTTCCGGGACTAGCGGGAGTGGAGAGACCCAGTACTTC.